This T cell receptor beta chain emerged from a study of blood T cell repertoires in COVID-19. Only in-frame clones appear in the TCRdb table, and some are missing; sequencing was by immunoSEQ multiplex PCR. The data show 150,000 or so clones, roughly nine tenths seen once. Before they entered the study, exposed participants had met a COVID-19 case within 2 weeks. This clonotype was sampled from a middle-aged woman who had been exposed to COVID-19. Input material: PBMCs or T cells enriched from blood (not recorded which).

For the CDR3, the DNA is TGTGCCAGCTCACCACGCTGGGCGGGGGTTAACACTGAAGCTTTCTTT. Translation gives CASSPRWAGVNTEAFF. This chain uses TRBV18 with TRBJ1-1; tentatively, D is TRBD1 (5 bases). V shed 1 base and J shed 2 bases, with 14 bases lying between them. The germline CDR1 and CDR2 sequences are KGHSH and LQKENI. This CDR3 contains 16 residues. The variable domain in full, completed from reference TRBV18 and TRBJ1-1, reads NAGVMQNPRHLVRRRGQEARLRCSPMKGHSHVYWYRQLPEEGLKFMVYLQKENIIDESGMPKERFSAEFPKEGPSILRIQQVVRGDSAAYFCASSPRWAGVNTEAFFGQGTRLTVV.